This T cell receptor beta chain derives from a study of PD-L1 blockade in urothelial cancer. Study-wide background: Timepoints chosen for blood analysis were 3 weeks (second dose) and 6 weeks after treatment start.

The time point denotes: pretreatment peripheral blood. Urothelial carcinoma, locally advanced or metastatic, affected the patients. The CDR3 is 11 amino acids. V lost 8 bases to trimming and J lost 7 bases, with 11 bases between them. CDR1 is MNHEY and CDR2 is SVGAGI in the germline V gene. Study-wide findings and caveats: Tumor-associated clones in blood expanded more at 3 weeks in durable-benefit patients.

Remarks on this clone: The antigen is not known.

The repertoire was sequenced with immunoSEQ multiplex PCR; TCRdb's copy has only in-frame clones and lacks some. The repertoire holds around 130,000 clones, with 70% to 85% as singletons. The sample consisted of PBMCs, taken around atezolizumab (anti-PD-L1) treatment. This chain joins TRBV6-5 and TRBJ1-2, with D possibly matching TRBD1 (5 bases). The sequence derives from a man aged 50-59 years with urothelial cancer. CDR3 DNA: TGTGCCAGCCAGGGACTGGGTGGCTACACCTTC. Protein: CASQGLGGYTF.